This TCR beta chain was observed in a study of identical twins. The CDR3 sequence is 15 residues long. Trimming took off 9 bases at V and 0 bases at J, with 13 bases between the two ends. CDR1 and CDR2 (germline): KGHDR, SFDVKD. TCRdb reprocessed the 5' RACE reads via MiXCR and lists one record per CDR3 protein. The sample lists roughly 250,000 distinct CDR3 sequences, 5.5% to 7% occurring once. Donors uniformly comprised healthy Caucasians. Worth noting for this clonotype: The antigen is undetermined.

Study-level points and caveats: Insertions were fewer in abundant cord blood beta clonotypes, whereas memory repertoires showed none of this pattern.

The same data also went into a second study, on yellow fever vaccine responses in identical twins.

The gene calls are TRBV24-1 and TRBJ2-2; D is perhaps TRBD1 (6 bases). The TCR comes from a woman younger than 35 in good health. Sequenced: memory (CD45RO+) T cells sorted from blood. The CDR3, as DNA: TGTGCCACCGGAAGGACAGATGCGAACACCGGGGAGCTGTTTTTT. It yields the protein CATGRTDANTGELFF.